Each of the 26 T cell receptor beta chains below was sequenced from the same sample in a study of T cells in Graves' hyperthyroidism and ophthalmopathy. RNA transcripts were the template for amplifying TCR beta CDR3 regions. The study used the HTBI primer set for a first-round RT-PCR of the TCR CDR3. MiXCR was run by TCRdb on the multiplex PCR reads, yielding one entry per CDR3 protein. The table records hundreds of thousands of distinct CDR3 sequences, about a fifth of them present only once. The sequencing input was blood. The origin of the receptors is a man between 25 and 39 years old with Graves' ophthalmopathy.

Concerning this clonotype: One junction end disagrees with the germline gene, perhaps due to a read error. This chain links TRBV7-9 with TRBJ1-4; D not certain. This CDR3 contains 15 residues. From germline, CDR1 is SEHNR and CDR2 FQNEAQ (reference sequence). The CDR3 protein is CASSIGRQIYEKLVF. For the CDR3, the DNA is TGTGCCAGCAGCATAGGACGGCAGATATATGAAAAACTGGTTTTT.

This clonotype appeared a few times. The genes are TRBV28 and TRBJ2-4; either TRBD1 or TRBD2 may fit D (5 bases each). CDR1 is MDHEN and CDR2 is SYDVKM in the germline V gene. V lost 6 bases, J lost 5 bases, and 20 bases lay in between. This CDR3 comprises 16 residues. The CDR3 is CASSPEGRVKQNIQYF. DNA of the CDR3: TGTGCCAGCAGCCCTGAGGGGCGAGTCAAGCAAAACATTCAGTACTTC.

This clonotype was detected a few times. The rearrangement joins TRBV11-2 to TRBJ1-3, with D tentatively TRBD1 (5 bases). The CDR3 is 13 residues long. Per germline, CDR1 SGHAT and CDR2 FQNNGV. Trimming stripped 2 bases from V and 7 bases from J, with 9 bases between. CDR3 amino acids: CASSLHGGNTIYF. The CDR3 coding sequence is TGTGCCAGCAGCTTACACGGGGGGAACACCATATATTTT.

The chain is built from TRBV27 and TRBJ1-6; D might be TRBD1 (6 bases). CDR1 is MNHEY, CDR2 SMNVEV, per germline (reference sequence). The CDR3 consists of 14 residues. The V end was cut by 8 bases, the J end by 8 bases, with 16 bases between. DNA for the CDR3: TGTGCCAGCGGGAAGGACAGTTTGGATTCACCCCTCCACTTT. The encoded protein is CASGKDSLDSPLHF.

This clonotype was seen many times. This chain uses TRBV7-2 with TRBJ2-5; 15 nucleotides line up with TRBD2. Trimming removed 5 bases from V and 4 bases from J; junction bases left unmatched: 5. Germline V CDR1 and CDR2: SGHTA, FQGNSA. The CDR3 is 16 amino acids. CDR3 residues: CASSPLGLAGGETQYF. In nucleotides, the CDR3 is TGTGCCAGCAGCCCCCTGGGACTAGCGGGAGGAGAGACCCAGTACTTC.

This clonotype was seen a few times. V is TRBV7-9 and J is TRBJ1-6; TRBD1 aligns across 8 bases. The CDR3 contains 15 residues. Germline CDR1 SEHNR, CDR2 FQNEAQ (reference sequence). The trim removed 6 bases at V and 3 bases at J, leaving 4 bases unmatched. The CDR3 sequence is CASRTGQDYNSPLHF. For the CDR3, the DNA is TGTGCCAGCAGGACGGGACAGGACTATAATTCACCCCTCCACTTT.

The J gene is TRBJ2-2, the V gene TRBV4-2; 7 bases match TRBD2. Germline trimming cut 0 bases from V and 2 bases from J; bases unmatched to any gene: 6. The CDR3 sequence is 17 residues long. Per germline, CDR1 LGHNA and CDR2 YNFKEQ. DNA of the CDR3: TGTGCCAGCAGCCAAGAAGTCCTAGCGGTAAACACCGGGGAGCTGTTTTTT. Translating it yields CASSQEVLAVNTGELFF.

This clonotype was seen repeatedly, ten times or more. The chain's CDR3 is CASSHRQGVGTDTQYF. In DNA, the CDR3 is TGTGCCAGCAGTCACCGACAGGGAGTGGGCACAGATACGCAGTATTTT. The chain links TRBV28 to TRBJ2-3, with TRBD1 matching 7 bases. The CDR3 runs to 16 residues. Germline CDR1 reads MDHEN; CDR2 reads SYDVKM. V was clipped by 5 bases and J by 1 base; unmatched bases: 9.

In the case of this clonotype: A much larger clonotype is one base distant, so this may be a read error. CDR3 bases: TGTGCCAGCAGTCCTCTAAACTCTTATAGCAATCAGCCCCAGCATTTT. Protein: CASSPLNSYSNQPQHF. The rearrangement links TRBV28 to TRBJ1-5; D is uncertain. There are 16 residues in the CDR3. The germline V and J ends were trimmed by 5 bases and 0 bases, with 14 bases remaining between them. Germline CDR1 reads MDHEN; CDR2 reads SYDVKM.

A few counts support this clonotype. This chain joins TRBV4-1 and TRBJ2-7; 9 bases are a match to TRBD1. Trimming removed 2 bases from V and 6 bases from J; junction bases left unmatched: 11. The germline V gene encodes CDR1 MGHRA and CDR2 YSYEKL. The CDR3 is 16 residues long. The CDR3 region has the DNA TGCGCCAGCAGCCAATCTCTGGGACAGGGCTTAAGCGAGCAGTACTTC. Protein product: CASSQSLGQGLSEQYF.

This clonotype was seen repeatedly, ten times or more. V is TRBV18 and J is TRBJ1-3, with 7 bases fitting TRBD1. The germline CDR1 and CDR2 sequences are KGHSH and LQKENI. The CDR3 loop spans 14 amino acids. With V trimmed by 4 bases and J by 0 bases, 0 bases remained unmatched. CDR3 amino acids: CASSRDSSGNTIYF. The CDR3 DNA is TGTGCCAGCTCACGGGACAGCTCTGGAAACACCATATATTTT.

This CDR3 reads CASSLAPGGGYEAFF. CDR3 sequence (DNA): TGCGCCAGCAGCTTGGCCCCAGGGGGCGGTTATGAAGCTTTCTTT. The rearrangement uses TRBV5-1 and TRBJ1-1; the match to TRBD1 covers 8 bases. The CDR3 is 15 residues long. Per germline, CDR1 SGHRS and CDR2 YFSETQ. J gave up 7 bases and V 0 bases, and 8 bases lay outside the gene matches.

This clonotype came up many times. The rearrangement uses TRBV30 and TRBJ2-1; tentatively, D is TRBD1 or TRBD2 (5 bases each). The CDR3 has 15 residues. From germline, CDR1 is GTSNPN and CDR2 SVGIG (reference sequence). Trimming stripped 0 bases from V and 9 bases from J, with 18 bases between. CDR3 bases: TGTGCCTGGAGTGTACTTGGGCAGGGAGTAGGTGAGCAGTTCTTC. Residues: CAWSVLGQGVGEQFF.

This clonotype was detected only a few times. The CDR3 nucleotides read TGTGCCAGCAGCTTAGTCGGGGGGCCAGATACGCAGTATTTT. It translates to CASSLVGGPDTQYF. The chain uses TRBV7-9 and TRBJ2-3; possibly TRBD2 for D (7 bases). V was cut by 1 base and J by 4 bases, with 9 bases left in between. Germline V gene sequence: CDR1 SEHNR, CDR2 FQNEAQ (reference sequence). CDR3 size: 14 residues.

This clonotype was detected a few times. The rearrangement joins TRBV27 to TRBJ1-4; D possibly corresponds to TRBD1 (5 bases). CDR1 is MNHEY and CDR2 is SMNVEV in the germline V gene (reference sequence). This CDR3 has 15 amino acids. Deletions cut 5 bases from V and 5 bases from J, with 15 bases between. DNA of the CDR3: TGTGCCAGCAGTCCCCGACGTGGGGGAAATGAAAAACTGTTTTTT. Its translation: CASSPRRGGNEKLFF.

The sample holds a few counts of this clonotype. The chain is built from TRBV7-2 and TRBJ1-2; TRBD1 agrees at 8 bases. The CDR3 is 14 amino acids. Per germline, CDR1 SGHTA and CDR2 FQGNSA. J was trimmed by 4 bases and V by 7 bases; bases with no gene match: 8. The CDR3, as DNA: TGTGCCAGCATCTTGGGGACAGGATCCTATGGCTACACCTTC. Amino acid sequence: CASILGTGSYGYTF.

This clonotype was picked up many times. V is TRBV11-2 and J is TRBJ1-1; D possibly corresponds to TRBD1 (5 bases). Trimming took off 5 bases at V and 0 bases at J, with 13 bases between the two ends. The length of the CDR3 is 15 residues. Germline loops: CDR1 SGHAT, CDR2 FQNNGV. CDR3 DNA sequence: TGTGCCAGCAGCGCCCTCCGGGGCCTGAACACTGAAGCTTTCTTT. Translation: CASSALRGLNTEAFF.

The sample holds a few counts of this clonotype. The chain has TRBV3-1 and TRBJ2-2, with 7 bases aligning to TRBD2. The germline gives CDR1 LGHDT, CDR2 YNNKEL (reference sequence). CDR3 length: 14 amino acids. V dropped 9 bases and J dropped 6; count of bases not matched to a gene: 10. The CDR3, as DNA: TGTGCCAGTAGCGGGCCTAGCGCAGCCGGGGAGCTGTTTTTT. This sequence encodes CASSGPSAAGELFF.

This clonotype showed up just a few times. This chain uses TRBV3-1 with TRBJ2-2; D gene uncertain. V was cut by 0 bases and J by 1 base, with 6 bases left in between. The CDR3 totals 15 residues. Germline V lookup: CDR1 LGHDT, CDR2 YNNKEL (reference sequence). The CDR3 loop is CASSQDRLNTGELFF. The CDR3 bases are TGTGCCAGCAGCCAAGACCGATTGAACACCGGGGAGCTGTTTTTT.

This clonotype has only a few counts. CDR3 protein: CASSWTSESEQFF. The CDR3 nucleotides read TGTGCCAGCAGTTGGACTAGCGAGAGTGAGCAGTTCTTC. The rearrangement joins TRBV6-2 or TRBV6-3 to TRBJ2-1; 9 bases are shared with TRBD2. Unmatched junction bases numbered 4, after V lost 4 bases and J lost 9 bases. The CDR3 has 13 amino acids. CDR1 is MNHEY and CDR2 is SVGEGT in the germline V gene.

This clonotype was found many times. The rearrangement links TRBV30 to TRBJ2-7, with 8 bases that match TRBD1. The CDR3 covers 15 residues. Losses at the gene ends were 5 bases for V and 2 bases for J; bases not matched to a gene: 11. The V gene's germline CDR1 is GTSNPN and CDR2 SVGIG (reference sequence). The CDR3 is CAWSHWGTGAYEQYF. CDR3 DNA sequence: TGTGCCTGGTCCCACTGGGGGACAGGAGCCTACGAGCAGTACTTC. Using reference TRBV30 and TRBJ2-7 for the parts outside the CDR3, the full variable domain is SQTIHQWPATLVQPVGSPLSLECTVEGTSNPNLYWYRQAAGRGLQLLFYSVGIGQISSEVPQNLSASRPQDRQFILSSKKLLLSDSGFYLCAWSHWGTGAYEQYFGPGTRLTVT.

This clonotype was detected a few times. The V and J genes are TRBV20-1 and TRBJ2-1, with TRBD1 as a possible D gene (6 bases). Germline CDR1 is DFQATT and CDR2 is SNEGSKA (reference sequence). V shed 3 bases and J shed 10 bases, with 10 bases lying between them. The CDR3 is made up of 11 amino acids. The CDR3 DNA follows: TGCAGTGCTAGGGGGGCAGGCGAGCAGTTCTTC. Translating gives CSARGAGEQFF.

This clonotype was found many times. The genes are TRBV20-1 and TRBJ1-1; possibly TRBD1 for D (6 bases). This CDR3 has 12 residues. Germline V lookup: CDR1 DFQATT, CDR2 SNEGSKA (reference sequence). Trimming cost V 3 bases and J 3 bases, with 8 bases left between them. The CDR3 region has the DNA TGCAGTGCTAGGGACAGCTACACTGAAGCTTTCTTT. It yields the protein CSARDSYTEAFF.

This clonotype was found a few times. The rearrangement uses TRBV25-1 and TRBJ1-5; no definite D call. CDR1 is MGHDK, CDR2 SYGVNS, per germline. Trimming took off 7 bases at V and 5 bases at J, with 12 bases between the two ends. CDR3 length: 13 amino acids. The CDR3 DNA is TGTGCCAGCACTAGATGGACGGATCAGCCCCAGCATTTT. Translated: CASTRWTDQPQHF.

This clonotype was detected a few times. The genes are TRBV20-1 and TRBJ2-7; D perhaps matches TRBD1 (5 bases). Germline V gives CDR1 DFQATT, CDR2 SNEGSKA (reference sequence). V lost 6 bases and J 0 bases, leaving 12 bases between the germline ends. The CDR3 runs 13 residues. The CDR3 DNA sequence: TGCAGTGCCCAAAAGGACACCTCCTACGAGCAGTACTTC. Protein sequence: CSAQKDTSYEQYF.

This clonotype was seen many times. The J gene is TRBJ2-1, the V gene TRBV27; 7 nucleotides line up with TRBD2. This CDR3 is built from 15 residues. The germline V gene encodes CDR1 MNHEY and CDR2 SMNVEV (reference sequence). Trimming cost V 5 bases and J 6 bases; bases outside gene matches: 10. For the CDR3, the DNA is TGTGCCAGCAGTATAGGACTAGTAAAAGTCAATGAGCAGTTCTTC. Translating it yields CASSIGLVKVNEQFF.